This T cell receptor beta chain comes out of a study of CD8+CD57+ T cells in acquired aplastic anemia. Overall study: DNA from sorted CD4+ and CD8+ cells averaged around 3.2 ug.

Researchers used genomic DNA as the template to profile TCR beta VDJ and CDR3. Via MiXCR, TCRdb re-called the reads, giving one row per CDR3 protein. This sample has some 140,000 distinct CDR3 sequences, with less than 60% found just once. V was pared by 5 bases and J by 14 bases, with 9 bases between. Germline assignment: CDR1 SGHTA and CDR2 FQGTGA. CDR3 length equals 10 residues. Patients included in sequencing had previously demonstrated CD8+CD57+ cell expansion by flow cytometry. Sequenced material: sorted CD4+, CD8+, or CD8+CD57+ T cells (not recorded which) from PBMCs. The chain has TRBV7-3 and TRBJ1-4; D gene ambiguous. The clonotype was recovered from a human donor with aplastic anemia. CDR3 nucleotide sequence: TGTGCCAGCAGCCCACAGACCCTGTTTTTT. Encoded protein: CASSPQTLFF.